This TCR beta chain emerged from a study of blood T cell repertoires in COVID-19. Cohort placement rested on clinical history that participants reported themselves. Profiling relied on immunoSEQ multiplex PCR, and the TCRdb table lists in-frame clones only, not all of them. The profile covers 300,000 to 450,000 clones, with 80% to 90% appearing a single time and 1% taken by the ten largest. This clone was counted a single time. Per germline, CDR1 MNHEY and CDR2 SVGAGI. With V trimmed by 8 bases and J by 3 bases, 10 bases remained unmatched. There are 15 residues in the CDR3. The V gene is TRBV6-5, the J gene TRBJ1-2; 9 bases match TRBD1. The sample was PBMCs or T cells enriched from blood (not recorded which). This clonotype was obtained from a man between 18 and 35 years old who had recovered from COVID-19. The CDR3 DNA is TGTGCCAGCTTGTCGGGGACAGGGAGAGACTATGGCTACACCTTC. Its protein product is CASLSGTGRDYGYTF.